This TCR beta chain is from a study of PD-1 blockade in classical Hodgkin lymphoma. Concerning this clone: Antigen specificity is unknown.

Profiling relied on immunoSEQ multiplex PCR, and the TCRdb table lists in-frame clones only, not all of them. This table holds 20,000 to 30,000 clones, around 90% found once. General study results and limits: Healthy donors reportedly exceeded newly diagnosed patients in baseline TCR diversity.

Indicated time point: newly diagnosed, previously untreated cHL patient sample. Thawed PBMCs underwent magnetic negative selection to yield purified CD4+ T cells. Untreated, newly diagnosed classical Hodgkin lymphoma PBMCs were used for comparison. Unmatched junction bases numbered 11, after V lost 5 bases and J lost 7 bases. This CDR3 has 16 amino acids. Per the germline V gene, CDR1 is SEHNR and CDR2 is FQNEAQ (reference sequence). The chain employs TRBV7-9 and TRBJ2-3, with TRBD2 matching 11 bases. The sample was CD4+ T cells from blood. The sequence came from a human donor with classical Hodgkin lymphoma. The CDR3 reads CASSPTSGGPWNTQYF. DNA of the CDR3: TGTGCCAGCAGCCCCACTAGCGGGGGCCCCTGGAATACGCAGTATTTT.